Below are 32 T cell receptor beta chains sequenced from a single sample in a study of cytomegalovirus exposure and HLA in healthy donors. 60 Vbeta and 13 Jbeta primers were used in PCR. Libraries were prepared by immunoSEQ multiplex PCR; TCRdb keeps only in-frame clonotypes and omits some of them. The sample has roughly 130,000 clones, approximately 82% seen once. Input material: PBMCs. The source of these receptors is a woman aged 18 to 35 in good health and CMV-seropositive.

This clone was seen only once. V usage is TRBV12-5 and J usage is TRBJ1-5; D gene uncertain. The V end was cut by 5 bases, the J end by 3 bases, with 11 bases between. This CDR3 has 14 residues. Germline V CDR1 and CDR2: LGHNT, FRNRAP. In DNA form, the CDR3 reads TGTGCTAGTGGTCTCCTCGGGTACAATCAGCCCCAGCATTTT. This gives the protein CASGLLGYNQPQHF.

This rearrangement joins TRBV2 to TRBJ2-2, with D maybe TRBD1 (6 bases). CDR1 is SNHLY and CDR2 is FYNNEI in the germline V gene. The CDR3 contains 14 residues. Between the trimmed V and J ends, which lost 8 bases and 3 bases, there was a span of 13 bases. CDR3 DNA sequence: TGTGCCAGCGGAAGACAGGTTTACACCGGGGAGCTGTTTTTT. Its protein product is CASGRQVYTGELFF.

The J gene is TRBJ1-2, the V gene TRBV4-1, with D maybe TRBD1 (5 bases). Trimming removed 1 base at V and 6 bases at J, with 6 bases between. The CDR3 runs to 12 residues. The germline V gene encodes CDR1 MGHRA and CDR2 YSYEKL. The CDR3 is CASSQAGNGYTF. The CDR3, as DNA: TGCGCCAGCAGCCAAGCAGGGAATGGCTACACCTTC.

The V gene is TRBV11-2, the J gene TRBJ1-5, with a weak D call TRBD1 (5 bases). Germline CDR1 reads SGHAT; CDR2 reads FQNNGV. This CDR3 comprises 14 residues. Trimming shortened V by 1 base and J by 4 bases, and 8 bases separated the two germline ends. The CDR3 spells CASSLGQFNQPQHF. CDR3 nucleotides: TGTGCCAGCAGCTTAGGACAGTTTAATCAGCCCCAGCATTTT.

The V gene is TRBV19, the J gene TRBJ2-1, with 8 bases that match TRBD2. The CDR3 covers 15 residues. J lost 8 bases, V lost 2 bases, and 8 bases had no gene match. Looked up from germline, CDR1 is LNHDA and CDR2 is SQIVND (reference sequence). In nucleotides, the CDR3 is TGTGCCAGTAGTATACCGCGGGGGGCTCGAGATGAGCAGTTCTTC. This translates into CASSIPRGARDEQFF.

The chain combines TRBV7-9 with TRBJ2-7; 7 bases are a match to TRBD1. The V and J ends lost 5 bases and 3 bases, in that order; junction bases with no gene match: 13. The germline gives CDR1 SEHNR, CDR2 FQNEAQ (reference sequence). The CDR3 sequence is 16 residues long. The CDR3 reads CASSPTDRAGDYEQYF. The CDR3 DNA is TGTGCCAGCAGCCCCACCGACAGGGCCGGGGACTACGAGCAGTACTTC.

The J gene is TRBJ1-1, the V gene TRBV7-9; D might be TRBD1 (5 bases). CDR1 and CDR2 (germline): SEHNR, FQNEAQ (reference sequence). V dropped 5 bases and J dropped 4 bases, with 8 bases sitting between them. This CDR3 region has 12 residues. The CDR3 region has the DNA TGTGCCAGCAGCATCCAGGGCACTGAAGCTTTCTTT. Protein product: CASSIQGTEAFF.

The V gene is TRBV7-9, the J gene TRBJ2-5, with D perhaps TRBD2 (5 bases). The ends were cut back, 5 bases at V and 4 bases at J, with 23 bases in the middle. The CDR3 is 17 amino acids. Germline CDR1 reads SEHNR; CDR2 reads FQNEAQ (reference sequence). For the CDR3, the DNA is TGTGCCAGCAGCCCCGGACCCAAATCTAGCAAGGTAGAGACCCAGTACTTC. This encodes CASSPGPKSSKVETQYF.

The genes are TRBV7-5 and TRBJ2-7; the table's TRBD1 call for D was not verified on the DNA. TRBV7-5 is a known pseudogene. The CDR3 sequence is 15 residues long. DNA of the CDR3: TGTGCCAGAACCCCGAGGACCCCAGGGCCCTACGAGCAGTACTTC. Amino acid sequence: CARTPRTPGPYEQYF.

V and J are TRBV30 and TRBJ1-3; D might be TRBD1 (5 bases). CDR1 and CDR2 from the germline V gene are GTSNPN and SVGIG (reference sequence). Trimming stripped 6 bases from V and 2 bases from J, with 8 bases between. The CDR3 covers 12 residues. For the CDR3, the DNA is TGTGCCTGTCGGGGGGCTGGAAACACCATATATTTT. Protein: CACRGAGNTIYF.

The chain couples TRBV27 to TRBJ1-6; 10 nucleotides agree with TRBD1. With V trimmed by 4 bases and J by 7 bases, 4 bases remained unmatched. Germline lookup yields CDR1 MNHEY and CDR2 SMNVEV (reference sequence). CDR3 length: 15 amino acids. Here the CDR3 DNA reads TGTGCCAGCAGTTCCACGGACAGGGGGAATTCACCCCTCCACTTT. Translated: CASSSTDRGNSPLHF.

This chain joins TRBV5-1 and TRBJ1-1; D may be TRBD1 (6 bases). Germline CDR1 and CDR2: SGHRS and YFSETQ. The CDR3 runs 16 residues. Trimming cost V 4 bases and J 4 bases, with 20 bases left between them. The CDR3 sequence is CASSPRQAGVSTEAFF. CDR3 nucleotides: TGCGCCAGCAGCCCCCGACAGGCAGGGGTGAGCACTGAAGCTTTCTTT.

CDR3 coding DNA: TGTGCCAGCAGCTTAGGCCGGGGGTACGCGACCCAGCATTTT. It yields the protein CASSLGRGYATQHF. The rearrangement links TRBV5-6 to TRBJ1-5; D possibly corresponds to TRBD1 (5 bases). Trimming removed 2 bases at V and 11 bases at J, with 17 bases between. The CDR3 consists of 14 residues. Germline lookup yields CDR1 SGHDT and CDR2 YYEEEE.

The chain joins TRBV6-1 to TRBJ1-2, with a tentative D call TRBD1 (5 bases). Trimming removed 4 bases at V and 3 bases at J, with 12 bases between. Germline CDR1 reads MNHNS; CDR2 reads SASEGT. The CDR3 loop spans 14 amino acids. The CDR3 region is CASSAHPGDYGYTF. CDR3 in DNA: TGTGCCAGCAGTGCCCACCCGGGGGACTATGGCTACACCTTC.

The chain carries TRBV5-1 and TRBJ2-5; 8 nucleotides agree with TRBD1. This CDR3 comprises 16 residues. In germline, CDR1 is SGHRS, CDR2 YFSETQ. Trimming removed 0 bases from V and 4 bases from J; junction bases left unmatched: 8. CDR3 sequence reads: CASSLERQGKVETQYF. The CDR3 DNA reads TGCGCCAGCAGCTTGGAGCGACAGGGGAAAGTAGAGACCCAGTACTTC.

The chain's CDR3 is CASSRTGEGSPLHF. CDR3 in DNA: TGCGCCAGCAGTCGGACAGGGGAGGGTTCACCCCTCCACTTT. The chain employs TRBV4-1 and TRBJ1-6; 9 bases fit TRBD1. This CDR3 has 14 residues. Looked up from germline, CDR1 is MGHRA and CDR2 is YSYEKL. Trimming cost V 6 bases and J 9 bases; bases outside gene matches: 6.

In nucleotides, the CDR3 is TGCGCCAGCAGCTCTCACACCGGGACAGGGCAGGGGATGAACACTGAAGCTTTCTTT. This encodes CASSSHTGTGQGMNTEAFF. The chain couples TRBV5-1 to TRBJ1-1; 9 bases map to TRBD1. J was trimmed by 0 bases and V by 3 bases; bases with no gene match: 15. This CDR3 has 19 residues. Germline CDR1 is SGHRS and CDR2 is YFSETQ.

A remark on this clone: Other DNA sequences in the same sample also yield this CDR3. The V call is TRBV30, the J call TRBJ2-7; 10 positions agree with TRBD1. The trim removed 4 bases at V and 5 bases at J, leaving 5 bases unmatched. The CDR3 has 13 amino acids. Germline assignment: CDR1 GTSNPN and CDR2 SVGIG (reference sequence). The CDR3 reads CAWTPGQGDEQYF. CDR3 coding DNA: TGTGCCTGGACCCCAGGACAGGGGGACGAGCAGTACTTC.

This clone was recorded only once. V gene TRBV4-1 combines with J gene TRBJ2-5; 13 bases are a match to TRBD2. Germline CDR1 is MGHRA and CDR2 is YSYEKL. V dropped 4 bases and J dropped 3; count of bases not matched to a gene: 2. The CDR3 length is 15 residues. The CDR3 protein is CASSPGTSGEETQYF. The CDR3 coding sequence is TGCGCCAGCAGCCCGGGGACTAGCGGGGAAGAGACCCAGTACTTC.

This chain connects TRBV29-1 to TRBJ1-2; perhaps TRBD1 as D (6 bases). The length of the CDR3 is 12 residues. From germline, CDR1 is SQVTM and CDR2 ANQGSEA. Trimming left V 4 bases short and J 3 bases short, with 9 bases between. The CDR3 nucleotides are TGCAGCGTTGCACAGGGTGACTATGGCTACACCTTC. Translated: CSVAQGDYGYTF. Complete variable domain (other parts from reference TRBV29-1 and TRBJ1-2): SAVISQKPSRDICQRGTSLTIQCQVDSQVTMMFWYRQQPGQSLTLIATANQGSEATYESGFVIDKFPISRPNLTFSTLTVSNMSPEDSSIYLCSVAQGDYGYTFGSGTRLTVV.

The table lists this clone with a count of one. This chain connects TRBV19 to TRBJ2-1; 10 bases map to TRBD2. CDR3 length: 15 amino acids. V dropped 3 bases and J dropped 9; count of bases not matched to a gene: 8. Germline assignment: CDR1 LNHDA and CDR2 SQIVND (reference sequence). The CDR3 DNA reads TGTGCCAGTAGTATTGAAGCGGGGGGGCGTGGTGAGCAGTTCTTC. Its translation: CASSIEAGGRGEQFF. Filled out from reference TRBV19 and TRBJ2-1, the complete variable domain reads DGGITQSPKYLFRKEGQNVTLSCEQNLNHDAMYWYRQDPGQGLRLIYYSQIVNDFQKGDIAEGYSVSREKKESFPLTVTSAQKNPTAFYLCASSIEAGGRGEQFFGPGTRLTVL.

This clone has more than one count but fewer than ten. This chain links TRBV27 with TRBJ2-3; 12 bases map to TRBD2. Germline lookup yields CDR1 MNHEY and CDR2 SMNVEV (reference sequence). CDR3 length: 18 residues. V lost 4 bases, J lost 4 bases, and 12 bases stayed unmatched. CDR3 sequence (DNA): TGTGCCAGCAGTTCCCCGACTAGCGGGGGAGGCTCCTCAGATACGCAGTATTTT. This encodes CASSSPTSGGGSSDTQYF.

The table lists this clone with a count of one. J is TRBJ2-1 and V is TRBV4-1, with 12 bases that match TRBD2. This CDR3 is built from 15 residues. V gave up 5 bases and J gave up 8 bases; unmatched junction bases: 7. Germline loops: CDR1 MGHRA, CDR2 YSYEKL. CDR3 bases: TGCGCCAGCAGCAGAACTAGCGGGGGGTTAGATGAGCAGTTCTTC. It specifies CASSRTSGGLDEQFF.

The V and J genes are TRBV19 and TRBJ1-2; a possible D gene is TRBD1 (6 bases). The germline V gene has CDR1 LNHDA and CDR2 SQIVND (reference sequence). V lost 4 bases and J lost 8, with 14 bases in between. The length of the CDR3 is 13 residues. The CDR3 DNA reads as TGTGCCAGTAGTACGCGGGGGCTTAAGGGCTACACCTTC. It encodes CASSTRGLKGYTF.

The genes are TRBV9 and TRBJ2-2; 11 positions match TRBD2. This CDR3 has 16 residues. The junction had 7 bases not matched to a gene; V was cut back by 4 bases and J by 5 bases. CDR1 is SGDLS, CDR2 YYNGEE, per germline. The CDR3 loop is CASSPPRLAGTGELFF. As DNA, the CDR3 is TGTGCCAGCAGCCCCCCCCGACTAGCGGGGACCGGGGAGCTGTTTTTT.

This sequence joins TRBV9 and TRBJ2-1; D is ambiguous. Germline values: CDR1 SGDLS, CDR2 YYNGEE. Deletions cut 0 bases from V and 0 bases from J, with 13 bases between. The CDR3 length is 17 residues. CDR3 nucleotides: TGTGCCAGCAGCGTAGTAGCTGCGGCCCCCTCCTACAATGAGCAGTTCTTC. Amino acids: CASSVVAAAPSYNEQFF.

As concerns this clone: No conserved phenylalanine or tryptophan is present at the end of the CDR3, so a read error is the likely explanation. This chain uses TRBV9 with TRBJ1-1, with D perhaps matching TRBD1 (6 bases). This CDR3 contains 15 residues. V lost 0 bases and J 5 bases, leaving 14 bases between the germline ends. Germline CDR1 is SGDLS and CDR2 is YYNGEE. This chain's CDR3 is CASSVAAGAKTEAFL. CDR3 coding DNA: TGTGCCAGCAGCGTAGCTGCGGGGGCAAAGACTGAAGCTTTCCTT.

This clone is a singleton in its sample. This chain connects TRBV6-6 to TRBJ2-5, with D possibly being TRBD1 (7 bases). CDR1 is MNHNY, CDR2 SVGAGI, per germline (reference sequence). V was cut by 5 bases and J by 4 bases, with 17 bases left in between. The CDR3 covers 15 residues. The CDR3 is CASSGGGAVRETQYF. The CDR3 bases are TGTGCCAGCAGTGGAGGGGGCGCGGTAAGAGAGACCCAGTACTTC.

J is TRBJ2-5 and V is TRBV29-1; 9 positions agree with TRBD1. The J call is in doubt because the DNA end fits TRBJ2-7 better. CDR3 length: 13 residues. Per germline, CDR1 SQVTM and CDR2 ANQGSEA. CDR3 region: CSVVDRGSYEQYF. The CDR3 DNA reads TGCAGCGTTGTGGACAGGGGATCATACGAGCAGTACTTC.

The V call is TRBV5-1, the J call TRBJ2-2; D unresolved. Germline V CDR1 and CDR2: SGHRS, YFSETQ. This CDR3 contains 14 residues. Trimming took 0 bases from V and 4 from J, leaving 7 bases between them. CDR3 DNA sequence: TGCGCCAGCAGCTTGGTCCAGGTCACCGGGGAGCTGTTTTTT. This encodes CASSLVQVTGELFF.

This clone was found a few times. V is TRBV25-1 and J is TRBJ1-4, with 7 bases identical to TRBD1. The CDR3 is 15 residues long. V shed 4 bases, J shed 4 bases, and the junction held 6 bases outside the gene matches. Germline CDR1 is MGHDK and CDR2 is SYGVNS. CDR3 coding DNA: TGTGCCAGCAGTGTCCCTGGACAGGTTAATGAAAAACTGTTTTTT. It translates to CASSVPGQVNEKLFF. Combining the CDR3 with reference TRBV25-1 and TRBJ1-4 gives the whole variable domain EADIYQTPRYLVIGTGKKITLECSQTMGHDKMYWYQQDPGMELHLIHYSYGVNSTEKGDLSSESTVSRIRTEHFPLTLESARPSHTSQYLCASSVPGQVNEKLFFGSGTQLSVL.

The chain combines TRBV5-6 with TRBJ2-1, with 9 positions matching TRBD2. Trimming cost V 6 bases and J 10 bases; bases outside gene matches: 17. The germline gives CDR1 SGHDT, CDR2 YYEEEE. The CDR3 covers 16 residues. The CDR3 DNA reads TGTGCCAGCACCTTTGGAGGCGGGGGGGCTCTTCGGGAGCAGTTCTTC. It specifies CASTFGGGGALREQFF.